This is a list of T cell receptor beta chains from one sample in a study of T-cell reconstitution after alpha-beta-depleted transplantation in children. Using its own MiXCR run on the PCR reads, TCRdb lists one record per CDR3 protein. The sample has 150,000 to 200,000 distinct CDR3 sequences, roughly 6.3% seen once. Sample: PBMCs, taken before TCRalphabeta/CD19-depleted stem cell transplant. The source of these receptors is a girl in the first two years of life with combined immunodeficiency, due to receive a stem cell transplant. Both conserved end residues are trimmed from each CDR3. Each record gives: CDR3 length, V gene, J gene, CDR3 protein.

>9|TRBV19|TRBJ2-1
ASSIRDLQF
>9|TRBV29-1|TRBJ1-2
SVEMANGYT
>11|TRBV10-2|TRBJ2-2
ASRQWSTGELF
>15|TRBV7-9|TRBJ2-3
ASSPPATRARTDTQY
>13|TRBV12-3/TRBV12-4|TRBJ1-5
ASSTTGQRNQPQH
>12|TRBV4-3|TRBJ2-3
ASSRRWGTDTQY
>10|TRBV6-6|TRBJ2-5
ASGDSPRAQY
>12|TRBV10-3|TRBJ2-3
AISELGGTDTQY
>12|TRBV11-2|TRBJ2-7
ASTPGHPSYEQY
>10|TRBV2|TRBJ2-1
ASVERHNEQF
>11|TRBV30|TRBJ2-7
AWSVDDYYEQY
>14|TRBV15|TRBJ2-2
ATSRDNFRFTGELF
>11|TRBV20-1|TRBJ2-1
SAHTGHSPEQF
>12|TRBV29-1|TRBJ2-2
SVVSSGVTGELF
>14|TRBV20-1|TRBJ2-7
SARDFAGAPHYEQY
>12|TRBV4-3|TRBJ2-4
ASSQEDARNIQY
>10|TRBV7-8|TRBJ2-7
ASSPTTYEQY
>14|TRBV29-1|TRBJ2-3
SVDPPGLAGTDTQY
>11|TRBV4-3|TRBJ2-3
ASSQIGGDTQY
>14|TRBV5-5|TRBJ2-3
ASSSQGARRTDTQY
>12|TRBV4-2|TRBJ2-7
ASSPGRGEYEQY
>12|TRBV12-3/TRBV12-4|TRBJ2-3
ASIPGLATDTQY
>14|TRBV5-1|TRBJ2-3
ASSRPGLAGVDTQY
>11|TRBV29-1|TRBJ2-7
SVILTRSYEQY
>11|TRBV29-1|TRBJ1-2
SVPGLLNYGYT
>16|TRBV7-2|TRBJ2-1
ASSLLLAGGFDYNEQF